The clone carrying this T cell receptor beta chain showed up many times. Its antigen remains unknown. Fresh peripheral blood, around 9.3 ml of it, supplied the PBMCs. Deletions cut 6 bases from V and 2 bases from J, with 11 bases between. The CDR3 has 12 amino acids. Germline V gene sequence: CDR1 SQVTM, CDR2 ANQGSEA. The entry originates in a study of T cells in Graves' hyperthyroidism and ophthalmopathy. Authors of the study amplified TCR beta CDR3 regions from RNA transcripts. Initially, a first-round RT-PCR of the TCR CDR3 employed the HTBI primer set. TCRdb re-derived calls from the multiplex PCR reads in MiXCR, one entry per CDR3 protein. The data show around 610,000 distinct CDR3 sequences, roughly 14% seen once. Study results and caveats: Prediction of ophthalmopathy progression came a median around 7.1 months pre-onset.

The sequence came from a middle-aged woman with Graves' ophthalmopathy. J is TRBJ2-7 and V is TRBV29-1; no reliable D call. The specimen sequenced was blood. The CDR3 loop reads CSVVMNAYEQYF. CDR3 in DNA: TGCAGCGTCGTGATGAACGCCTACGAGCAGTACTTC.